Listed below are T cell receptor beta chains from one sample, sequenced in a study of blood T cell repertoires in COVID-19. Profiling relied on immunoSEQ multiplex PCR, and the TCRdb table lists in-frame clones only, not all of them. This sample yields approximately 260,000 clones, of which 84% are seen a single time; 8% to 9.5% belongs to the top ten. The sample comprised peripheral blood. These receptors originate from a human donor in a cohort sampled during active COVID-19. CDR3s include the opening cysteine and the closing phenylalanine or tryptophan. The D gene is left open where the match is weak. For some rows the clone size is stated as once, few or many, or as a class when expanded; others skip it.

d_call: TRBD2; clone_size: once; j_call: TRBJ2-1; v_call: TRBV12-5; cdr3_nt: TGTGCTAGTGGTTTGGTAAGGGGACTAGCGGGAGTACTCTCCAATGAGCAGTTCTTC; cdr3_aa: CASGLVRGLAGVLSNEQFF
d_call: TRBD2; clone_size: -; j_call: TRBJ2-7; v_call: TRBV10-2; cdr3_nt: TGCGCCAGCAGTGATGCTAGCGGGGGGGCCCTGATCCGCGAGCAGTACTTC; cdr3_aa: CASSDASGGALIREQYF
d_call: -; clone_size: -; j_call: TRBJ1-3; v_call: TRBV15; cdr3_nt: TGTGCCACCAGCAGAGATCCCGGGGGTACTGGAAACACCATATATTTT; cdr3_aa: CATSRDPGGTGNTIYF
d_call: -; clone_size: -; j_call: TRBJ1-2; v_call: TRBV9; cdr3_nt: TGTGCCAGCAGCGGGTCATCGACAAACCAATATGGCTACACCTTC; cdr3_aa: CASSGSSTNQYGYTF
d_call: TRBD1; clone_size: -; j_call: TRBJ1-2; v_call: TRBV6-1; cdr3_nt: TGTGCCAGCAGTGACCCGGGACAGCTTGGTTACACCTTC; cdr3_aa: CASSDPGQLGYTF
d_call: TRBD1; clone_size: -; j_call: TRBJ1-5; v_call: TRBV6-1; cdr3_nt: TGTGCCAGCAGTTCGACAGGGGCGGTCAATCAGCCCCAGCATTTT; cdr3_aa: CASSSTGAVNQPQHF
d_call: -; clone_size: -; j_call: TRBJ2-7; v_call: TRBV11-2; cdr3_nt: TGTGCCAGCAGCTCGGGACGGGAGAACTACGAGCAGTACTTC; cdr3_aa: CASSSGRENYEQYF
d_call: TRBD1; clone_size: -; j_call: TRBJ1-2; v_call: TRBV5-1; cdr3_nt: TGCGCCAGCAGCTCGGAGGGACAGACATATGGCTACACCTTC; cdr3_aa: CASSSEGQTYGYTF
d_call: TRBD1; clone_size: -; j_call: TRBJ2-7; v_call: TRBV2; cdr3_nt: TGTGCCAGCACCGAGCACCGGGACAGGGGGCGCGAGCAGTACTTC; cdr3_aa: CASTEHRDRGREQYF
d_call: TRBD1; clone_size: few; j_call: TRBJ2-7; v_call: TRBV2; cdr3_nt: TGTGCCAGCAGAAGGACAGGGATTGGGTCCTACGAGCAGTACTTC; cdr3_aa: CASRRTGIGSYEQYF
d_call: TRBD1; clone_size: -; j_call: TRBJ2-1; v_call: TRBV7-2; cdr3_nt: TGTGCCAGCAGCTTGACTAGTCCCGGGACAGGGGGCGGTGAGCAGTTCTTC; cdr3_aa: CASSLTSPGTGGGEQFF
d_call: TRBD1; clone_size: -; j_call: TRBJ2-1; v_call: TRBV27; cdr3_nt: TGTGCCAGCAGCCCCGGACAGGGGAGCCACAATGAGCAGTTCTTC; cdr3_aa: CASSPGQGSHNEQFF
d_call: -; clone_size: -; j_call: TRBJ2-7; v_call: TRBV5-8; cdr3_nt: TGTGCCAGCAGCCAGAGGACAGCCTCTACCTACGAGCAGTACTTC; cdr3_aa: CASSQRTASTYEQYF
d_call: -; clone_size: -; j_call: TRBJ2-2; v_call: TRBV5-1; cdr3_nt: TGCGCCAGCAGCTTGGATCGCGGGCCGTTTAACACCGGGGAGCTGTTTTTT; cdr3_aa: CASSLDRGPFNTGELFF
d_call: -; clone_size: few; j_call: TRBJ1-5; v_call: TRBV25-1; cdr3_nt: TGTGCCAGCAGTGAAACGGGGGGGTTCCAGCATTTT; cdr3_aa: CASSETGGFQHF
d_call: TRBD1; clone_size: -; j_call: TRBJ1-1; v_call: TRBV6-5; cdr3_nt: TGTGCCAGCACCTTTAGGACAGGAAAAGCTTTCTTT; cdr3_aa: CASTFRTGKAFF
d_call: -; clone_size: -; j_call: TRBJ2-5; v_call: TRBV6-5; cdr3_nt: TGTGCCAGCGGGGGGGCGAAGACCCAGTACTTC; cdr3_aa: CASGGAKTQYF
d_call: TRBD1; clone_size: -; j_call: TRBJ2-7; v_call: TRBV18; cdr3_nt: TGTGCCAGCTCACCACCGGATTACAGGGGCTACGAGCAGTACTTC; cdr3_aa: CASSPPDYRGYEQYF
d_call: -; clone_size: -; j_call: TRBJ2-7; v_call: TRBV3-1/TRBV3-2; cdr3_nt: TGTGCCAGCAGCCAGTCAGTTCCCTACGAGCAGTACTTC; cdr3_aa: CASSQSVPYEQYF
d_call: -; clone_size: -; j_call: TRBJ1-2; v_call: TRBV12-3/TRBV12-4; cdr3_nt: TGTGCCAGCAGTTTAACGTCAAGCGGCTACACCTTC; cdr3_aa: CASSLTSSGYTF
d_call: TRBD2; clone_size: -; j_call: TRBJ2-5; v_call: TRBV5-4; cdr3_nt: TGTGCCAGCAGCCTTCGGACTAGCGGGGTTGGGACCCAGTACTTC; cdr3_aa: CASSLRTSGVGTQYF
d_call: TRBD1; clone_size: -; j_call: TRBJ2-7; v_call: TRBV6-5; cdr3_nt: TGTGCCAGCAGACCCCGACAGGGGGCTTTATACGAGCAGTACTTC; cdr3_aa: CASRPRQGALYEQYF
d_call: -; clone_size: -; j_call: TRBJ2-3; v_call: TRBV18; cdr3_nt: TGTGCCAGCTCACCATCCCCTCCAGATACGCAGTATTTT; cdr3_aa: CASSPSPPDTQYF
d_call: -; clone_size: once; j_call: TRBJ1-5; v_call: TRBV5-1; cdr3_nt: TGCGCCAGCAGCCCCGAGGGAGACAATCAGCCCCAGCATTTT; cdr3_aa: CASSPEGDNQPQHF
d_call: -; clone_size: -; j_call: TRBJ2-7; v_call: TRBV6-2/TRBV6-3; cdr3_nt: TGTGCCAGCAGTTACTCCAGCGAGCAGTACTTC; cdr3_aa: CASSYSSEQYF
d_call: TRBD2; clone_size: -; j_call: TRBJ2-3; v_call: TRBV7-2; cdr3_nt: TGTGCCAGCAGCTCTGGACTAGCGGGGGGGCCTGCGCAGTATTTT; cdr3_aa: CASSSGLAGGPAQYF
d_call: TRBD1; clone_size: -; j_call: TRBJ1-2; v_call: TRBV19; cdr3_nt: TGTGCCAGTAGTATAAACCGGGACAGAGGCTACACCTTC; cdr3_aa: CASSINRDRGYTF
d_call: -; clone_size: -; j_call: TRBJ2-1; v_call: TRBV25-1; cdr3_nt: TGTGCCAGCAGTGAAGTAGCGGAGCCACACAATGAGCAGTTCTTC; cdr3_aa: CASSEVAEPHNEQFF
d_call: TRBD2; clone_size: -; j_call: TRBJ2-7; v_call: TRBV3-1/TRBV3-2; cdr3_nt: TGTGCCAGCAGCCAAGGAACTAGCGGAGCCTACGAGCAGTACTTC; cdr3_aa: CASSQGTSGAYEQYF
d_call: -; clone_size: -; j_call: TRBJ2-6; v_call: TRBV28; cdr3_nt: TGTGCCAGCGGAGGGGTTCCTTACTCTGGGGCCAACGTCCTGACTTTC; cdr3_aa: CASGGVPYSGANVLTF
d_call: TRBD2; clone_size: -; j_call: TRBJ2-3; v_call: TRBV2; cdr3_nt: TGTGCCAGCAGTGCATCCGCGGGAGGGCCCCATACGCAGTATTTT; cdr3_aa: CASSASAGGPHTQYF
d_call: TRBD1; clone_size: -; j_call: TRBJ2-5; v_call: TRBV11-2; cdr3_nt: TGTGCCAGTAAACAGGGGATCGGCCAAGAGACCCAGTACTTC; cdr3_aa: CASKQGIGQETQYF
d_call: -; clone_size: -; j_call: TRBJ2-5; v_call: TRBV7-8; cdr3_nt: TGTGCCAGCAGCTTAAGTTGGACAACCGAAGGGACCCAGTACTTC; cdr3_aa: CASSLSWTTEGTQYF
d_call: -; clone_size: -; j_call: TRBJ1-2; v_call: TRBV4-3; cdr3_nt: TGCGCCAGCAGCCAAGGGGAAGACAGACCATATGGCTACACCTTC; cdr3_aa: CASSQGEDRPYGYTF
d_call: -; clone_size: -; j_call: TRBJ2-7; v_call: TRBV7-9; cdr3_nt: TGTGCCAGCAGCCTCCTACAGTCGGCCCACGAGCAGTACTTC; cdr3_aa: CASSLLQSAHEQYF
d_call: TRBD2; clone_size: -; j_call: TRBJ2-5; v_call: TRBV5-4; cdr3_nt: TGTGCCAGCAGCTTACTAGCGGGCCCCGAAGAGACCCAGTACTTC; cdr3_aa: CASSLLAGPEETQYF
d_call: TRBD2; clone_size: few; j_call: TRBJ2-7; v_call: TRBV27; cdr3_nt: TGTGCCAGCAGTTTAACAGCGGGAGGAGTTTACGAGCAGTACTTC; cdr3_aa: CASSLTAGGVYEQYF
d_call: -; clone_size: -; j_call: TRBJ1-6; v_call: TRBV5-1; cdr3_nt: TGCGCCAGCAGCTTGGATCGGGTTGTGAATTCACCCCTCCACTTT; cdr3_aa: CASSLDRVVNSPLHF
d_call: -; clone_size: -; j_call: TRBJ1-2; v_call: TRBV10-3; cdr3_nt: TGTGCCATCAGTGAGAACTGGAACTATGGCTACACCTTC; cdr3_aa: CAISENWNYGYTF
d_call: -; clone_size: -; j_call: TRBJ1-1; v_call: TRBV6-2/TRBV6-3; cdr3_nt: TGTGCCAGCAGTTACGGCTCAGGGGTAGAAGCTTTCTTT; cdr3_aa: CASSYGSGVEAFF
d_call: -; clone_size: -; j_call: TRBJ2-1; v_call: TRBV5-1; cdr3_nt: TGCGCCAGCAGTCGAAATACTCAGGGGAAGGATGAGCAGTTCTTC; cdr3_aa: CASSRNTQGKDEQFF
d_call: -; clone_size: -; j_call: TRBJ2-3; v_call: TRBV15; cdr3_nt: TGTGCCACCAGCAGAGAACTATGGACTAGCACAGATACGCAGTATTTT; cdr3_aa: CATSRELWTSTDTQYF
d_call: TRBD2; clone_size: -; j_call: TRBJ2-7; v_call: TRBV7-9; cdr3_nt: TGTGCCAGCAGCGGAGCCGGACTAGCGGAACTGACTTACGAGCAGTACTTC; cdr3_aa: CASSGAGLAELTYEQYF
d_call: TRBD2; clone_size: -; j_call: TRBJ2-5; v_call: TRBV5-1; cdr3_nt: TGCGCCAGCAGCTTGTACAGTATTAGCGGGATTCAAGAGACCCAGTACTTC; cdr3_aa: CASSLYSISGIQETQYF
d_call: TRBD2; clone_size: -; j_call: TRBJ2-7; v_call: TRBV3-1/TRBV3-2; cdr3_nt: TGTGCCAGCAGCCAAGGTGCTTTGACTAGCGGGGGTCTCTACGAGCAGTACTTC; cdr3_aa: CASSQGALTSGGLYEQYF
d_call: -; clone_size: few; j_call: TRBJ1-6; v_call: TRBV6-1; cdr3_nt: TGTGCCAGCAGTGAAGACAGCTCCTATAATTCACCCCTCCACTTT; cdr3_aa: CASSEDSSYNSPLHF
d_call: TRBD1; clone_size: once; j_call: TRBJ2-7; v_call: TRBV11-2; cdr3_nt: TGTGCCAGCAGCCCAGACAGGGTCGGCTCCTACGAGCAGTACTTC; cdr3_aa: CASSPDRVGSYEQYF
d_call: TRBD1; clone_size: -; j_call: TRBJ2-7; v_call: TRBV10-1; cdr3_nt: TGCGCCAGCAGTCCTTTAACCGGGACAGGGGTGGGCGAGCAGTACTTC; cdr3_aa: CASSPLTGTGVGEQYF
d_call: TRBD2; clone_size: -; j_call: TRBJ2-1; v_call: TRBV19; cdr3_nt: TGTGCCAGTAGTAAAACTAGCGGGGGCTACAATGAGCAGTTCTTC; cdr3_aa: CASSKTSGGYNEQFF
d_call: -; clone_size: -; j_call: TRBJ2-1; v_call: TRBV3-1/TRBV3-2; cdr3_nt: TGTGCCAGCAGCCAAGATCTTGTAGCGAGGGATGAGCAGTTCTTC; cdr3_aa: CASSQDLVARDEQFF
d_call: TRBD1; clone_size: -; j_call: TRBJ1-5; v_call: TRBV2; cdr3_nt: TGTGCCAGCAGCTCTGACAGGGACCAGCCCCAGCATTTT; cdr3_aa: CASSSDRDQPQHF
d_call: -; clone_size: -; j_call: TRBJ2-4; v_call: TRBV18; cdr3_nt: TGTGCCTCGGGGAGCTTAGCCAAAAACATTCAGTACTTC; cdr3_aa: CASGSLAKNIQYF
d_call: -; clone_size: few; j_call: TRBJ2-2; v_call: TRBV7-9; cdr3_nt: TGTGCCAGCAGCCTTACTCGGTCGGCGAACACCGGGGAGCTGTTTTTT; cdr3_aa: CASSLTRSANTGELFF
d_call: TRBD2; clone_size: -; j_call: TRBJ2-1; v_call: TRBV7-7; cdr3_nt: TGTGCTAGCAGCCCTACTAGCGGGAGGGCCGATGAGCAGTTCTTC; cdr3_aa: CASSPTSGRADEQFF
d_call: -; clone_size: -; j_call: TRBJ1-2; v_call: TRBV5-1; cdr3_nt: TGCGCCAGCAGCTTGTCGGCAGGGTCAGGCTATGGCTACACCTTC; cdr3_aa: CASSLSAGSGYGYTF
d_call: TRBD1; clone_size: -; j_call: TRBJ1-1; v_call: TRBV18; cdr3_nt: TGTGCCAGCTCACCTACAGGGGTGAACACTGAAGCTTTCTTT; cdr3_aa: CASSPTGVNTEAFF
d_call: -; clone_size: -; j_call: TRBJ2-2; v_call: TRBV6-5; cdr3_nt: TGTGCCAGCAGTTTACAGGGAGGGAAGTCCGGGGAGCTGTTTTTT; cdr3_aa: CASSLQGGKSGELFF